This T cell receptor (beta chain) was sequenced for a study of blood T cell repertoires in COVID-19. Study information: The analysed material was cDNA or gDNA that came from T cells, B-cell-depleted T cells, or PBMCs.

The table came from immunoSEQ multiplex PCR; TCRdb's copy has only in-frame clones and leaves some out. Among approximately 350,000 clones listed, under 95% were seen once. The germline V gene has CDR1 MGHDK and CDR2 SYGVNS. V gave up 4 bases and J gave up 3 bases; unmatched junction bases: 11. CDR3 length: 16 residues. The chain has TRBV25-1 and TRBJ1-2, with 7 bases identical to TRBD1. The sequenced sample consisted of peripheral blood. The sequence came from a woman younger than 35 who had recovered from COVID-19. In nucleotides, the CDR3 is TGTGCCAGCAGTGGCGGACAGGCACTGTTTGACTATGGCTACACCTTC. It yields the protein CASSGGQALFDYGYTF.